One TCR beta chain is described in this entry. Its matching antigen is unknown. The data were taken from a study of CD8 T cells in Susac syndrome. As for the study in general: When their blood was taken, patients with Susac syndrome were therapy-naive, taking corticosteroids, or taking intravenous immunoglobulin alone.

The T cells that were sequenced for TCR beta were CD8+ and CD4+ cells from blood. TEMRA cells were FACS-enriched, with CD8+ and CD4+ T cells isolated negatively. V was pared by 6 bases and J by 4 bases, with 13 bases between. CDR1 and CDR2 from the germline V gene are SQVTM and ANQGSEA. The CDR3 has 13 residues. A quantity of about 0.5 to 1 ug RNA underwent reverse transcription using random hexamers. Each CDR3 protein gets one entry after TCRdb re-called the immunoSEQ multiplex PCR reads with MiXCR. The table lists under 200,000 distinct CDR3 sequences, roughly 90% of them singletons, with over 0.075% in the top ten. Study conclusions and caveats: CD4+ repertoires of Susac syndrome patients lacked detectable clonal expansion.

V is TRBV29-1 and J is TRBJ1-5, with D unresolved. The TCR sequence derives from a human donor with Susac syndrome. Sequenced material: CD4+ T cells from PBMCs. CDR3 DNA sequence: TGCAGCGTGGCCCAGCAAACTAATCAGCCCCAGCATTTT. Its translation is CSVAQQTNQPQHF.